What follows describes a single TCR beta chain. Its antigen has not been determined. One base away there is no much larger clone; base qualities are not given. TCRbeta CDR3 regions were amplified from genomic DNA using the immunoSEQ Assay, a bias-controlled multiplex PCR. The authors' analysis ran thus. The number of nucleated cells in each sample was estimated by amplification of reference gene primers within the assay. Sequence reads were collapsed and filtered to measure the absolute abundance of every unique TCRbeta CDR3 rearrangement. For each sample, productive Simpson clonality was calculated as the square root of Simpson's diversity index across productive rearrangements. TCRdb limited this immuneACCESS table to in-frame rearrangements with V and J called. A share of clones is missing; checked studies link under half to unresolved V genes, and the rest is unexplained. The D gene and trimming were derived from the DNA, and the V and J assignments and clone size from that table. The sample records under 110,000 clones, about 89% of which are singletons. Of the sample, around a sixth falls within the top ten clones.

The data were obtained in a study of blood T cell repertoires in COVID-19 (dated by TCRdb to 2018 to 2021). About the study as a whole: Collaborator samples came from the United States, Italy and Spain and covered acute and convalescent phases of COVID-19. Samples were obtained from the ongoing ImmuneRACE study (first 160 participants) and from 950 to 1,500 subjects provided by 6 global collaborators. The repertoires were released in a freely available public database meant as a resource for research on the immune response to SARS-CoV-2. The sample metadata nearly always contained a de-identified subject ID, COVID-19 status, age in years and sex. The material from the prospective study consisted of cDNA or gDNA derived from T cells, B-cell-depleted T cells, or PBMCs. Where available, HLA class I and class II types were obtained from metadata supplied by the sample provider rather than from assay-based typing. Deeply sampled blood TCRbeta repertoires from subjects exposed to, actively infected with, or recovered from COVID-19 were included in the dataset.

From the cysteine through the phenylalanine, the CDR3 covers 15 amino acids. The kept DNA is CDR3 alone, 45 bases in frame from the first base. CDR1 and CDR2, per the germline V gene, are MNHNS and SASEGT. Germline trimming: 1 base from V, 2 bases from J; junction bases outside gene matches: 1. The full study reports these points: How much clinical and demographic metadata was included differed by source and by participant, and the metadata was provided uncurated.

Whole blood was collected in K2EDTA tubes by collaborating institutions according to the institutions' own protocols. For TCRbeta analysis, collaborators shipped samples as frozen whole blood, isolated PBMCs, or DNA extracted from either of those sample types. The clonotype originates from a man aged 45-65 years with acute or convalescent COVID-19. The chain is made from TRBV6-1 and TRBJ1-3; TRBD1 matches 8 bases in the middle. The source material was peripheral blood. At the DNA level, the sequence is TGTGCCAGCAGTGAAGAACAGGGGGCTGGAAACACCATATATTTT. Its protein reads: CASSEEQGAGNTIYF.